This is a list of T cell receptor beta chains from one sample in a study of blood T cell repertoires in COVID-19. TCRdb's copy holds only in-frame clones and misses some; the assay was immunoSEQ multiplex PCR. The table includes some 14,000 clones, 86% detected once. Sequenced material: peripheral blood. These receptors were collected from a man aged 60-69 years with acute or convalescent COVID-19. CDR3s include the opening cysteine and the closing phenylalanine or tryptophan. A D gene is named only where the DNA matches it firmly. Rows may omit the clone size; those that give it use once, few, many or a size class.

CDR3 protein,CDR3 DNA,J gene,V gene,D gene,clone size
CASSYSAGAKDYEQYF,TGTGCCAGCAGTTACTCGGCGGGGGCCAAAGACTACGAGCAGTACTTC,TRBJ2-7,TRBV6-6,NA,NA
CASSLSRGAFF,TGTGCCAGCAGTTTGTCTCGGGGAGCTTTCTTT,TRBJ1-1,TRBV28,NA,NA
CASSELRGRKGNTIYF,TGTGCCAGCAGTGAACTAAGGGGGCGGAAAGGAAACACCATATATTTT,TRBJ1-3,TRBV6-1,TRBD1,NA
CASSSRTGDGEKLFF,TGTGCCAGCAGCTCCCGGACAGGGGACGGAGAAAAACTGTTTTTT,TRBJ1-4,TRBV9,TRBD1,NA
CASSTGTGDEQFF,TGTGCTAGCAGCACCGGGACAGGGGATGAGCAGTTCTTC,TRBJ2-1,TRBV7-7,TRBD1,NA
CASSLGRTRQKTDTQYF,TGCGCCAGCAGCCTAGGACGGACTAGACAGAAGACAGATACGCAGTATTTT,TRBJ2-3,TRBV4-1,TRBD2,NA
CSVLTFGTGTYGYTF,TGCAGCGTCCTCACCTTCGGGACAGGGACCTATGGCTACACCTTC,TRBJ1-2,TRBV29-1,TRBD1,NA
CASSPHTEYNSPLHF,TGTGCCAGCAGCCCTCATACAGAATATAATTCACCCCTCCACTTT,TRBJ1-6,TRBV7-2,NA,NA
CAWSVGVETQYF,TGTGCCTGGAGTGTAGGGGTGGAGACCCAGTACTTC,TRBJ2-5,TRBV30,NA,NA
CASSLEQGLGEQYF,TGTGCCAGCAGCTTGGAACAGGGATTGGGGGAGCAGTACTTC,TRBJ2-7,TRBV5-8,NA,NA
CASSLDPGRVTEAFF,TGTGCCAGCAGCTTAGATCCAGGCAGGGTCACTGAAGCTTTCTTT,TRBJ1-1,TRBV11-2,NA,NA
CASSVDRDLYNEQFF,TGTGCCAGTAGTGTTGACAGGGATTTATACAATGAGCAGTTCTTC,TRBJ2-1,TRBV19,TRBD1,few
CASSYLDRAVANEQFF,TGTGCCAGCAGTTACCTCGACAGGGCCGTTGCAAATGAGCAGTTCTTC,TRBJ2-1,TRBV6-5,TRBD1,NA
CASSLGGARPPRHNEQFF,TGTGCCAGCAGTCTCGGGGGGGCCAGGCCGCCGCGCCACAATGAGCAGTTCTTC,TRBJ2-1,TRBV28,TRBD2,NA
CSASRSTEAFF,TGCAGTGCTAGTCGCAGCACTGAAGCTTTCTTT,TRBJ1-1,TRBV20-1,NA,NA
CASSFSRTGGSGGYTF,TGTGCCAGCAGTTTTAGCCGGACAGGGGGTTCTGGTGGCTACACCTTC,TRBJ1-2,TRBV28,TRBD1,NA
CASSLDGYSGELFF,TGCGCCAGCAGCTTGGACGGTTATTCTGGGGAGCTGTTTTTT,TRBJ2-2,TRBV5-1,NA,NA
CASSSSSGREYF,TGTGCCAGCAGTTCATCTAGCGGGAGGGAGTATTTT,TRBJ2-3,TRBV12-3/TRBV12-4,TRBD2,NA
CASSQVANTGELFF,TGCGCCAGCAGCCAAGTAGCTAACACCGGGGAGCTGTTTTTT,TRBJ2-2,TRBV4-1,NA,NA
CASSLGRGTQPQHF,TGTGCCAGCAGCTTAGGACGGGGTACTCAGCCCCAGCATTTT,TRBJ1-5,TRBV7-8,NA,NA
CASSHRTGDTTNEKLFF,TGTGCCAGCAGCCATCGGACAGGCGATACAACTAATGAAAAACTGTTTTTT,TRBJ1-4,TRBV3-1/TRBV3-2,TRBD1,NA
CASSVGGTGSGGYTF,TGTGCCAGCAGCGTAGGCGGGACAGGGTCGGGTGGCTACACCTTC,TRBJ1-2,TRBV9,TRBD1,NA
CASSLTGGNPEAFF,TGCGCCAGCAGCTTGACAGGGGGAAATCCTGAAGCTTTCTTT,TRBJ1-1,TRBV5-1,TRBD1,NA
CASSLVASGKLYEQYF,TGTGCCAGCAGCTTAGTTGCTAGCGGGAAACTCTACGAGCAGTACTTC,TRBJ2-7,TRBV7-2,TRBD2,few
CASSLGGGTPRETQYF,TGTGCCAGCAGCTTAGGTGGAGGAACCCCCAGAGAGACCCAGTACTTC,TRBJ2-5,TRBV11-3,NA,NA
CASSEQGGQPQHF,TGTGCCAGTAGTGAACAGGGTGGGCAGCCCCAGCATTTT,TRBJ1-5,TRBV19,NA,NA
CASSLLYGAKETQYF,TGTGCCAGCAGCTTATTGTATGGGGCGAAGGAGACCCAGTACTTC,TRBJ2-5,TRBV7-6,NA,NA
CASSYLRGVYEQYF,TGTGCCAGCAGTTACCTCAGGGGAGTCTACGAGCAGTACTTC,TRBJ2-7,TRBV6-2/TRBV6-3,NA,NA
CASSHKQGAMNTEAFF,TGTGCCAGCAGCCATAAGCAGGGGGCGATGAACACTGAAGCTTTCTTT,TRBJ1-1,TRBV11-2,TRBD1,NA
CASSLVGTSGLRGYEQYF,TGCGCCAGCAGCTTGGTCGGGACTAGCGGCCTCCGGGGGTACGAGCAGTACTTC,TRBJ2-7,TRBV5-1,TRBD2,NA
CASSSGTGAYNEQFF,TGTGCCAGCAGTTCCGGGACAGGCGCTTACAATGAGCAGTTCTTC,TRBJ2-1,TRBV28,TRBD1,NA
CASSLNPGHNTGELFF,TGTGCTAGCAGCCTCAACCCGGGACATAACACCGGGGAGCTGTTTTTT,TRBJ2-2,TRBV7-7,NA,NA
CASSQGGAREGTEAFF,TGTGCCAGCAGCCAAGGGGGGGCCAGGGAGGGCACTGAAGCTTTCTTT,TRBJ1-1,TRBV3-1/TRBV3-2,NA,NA
CASSLPGGDTQYF,TGTGCCAGCAGCCTGCCCGGGGGAGATACGCAGTATTTT,TRBJ2-3,TRBV4-2,NA,NA
CASSLSGGAGADTQYF,TGTGCCAGCAGCCTTAGCGGGGGGGCCGGGGCAGATACGCAGTATTTT,TRBJ2-3,TRBV5-4,TRBD2,NA
CASSQDDRGAEQYF,TGTGCCAGCAGCCAAGATGACAGGGGCGCCGAGCAGTACTTC,TRBJ2-7,TRBV3-1/TRBV3-2,TRBD1,NA
CASSLERGGSSYNEQFF,TGTGCCAGCAGTCTCGAGCGGGGGGGTAGCTCCTACAATGAGCAGTTCTTC,TRBJ2-1,TRBV6-6,TRBD2,once
CSATSGSQETQYF,TGCAGCGCGACTAGCGGGTCCCAAGAGACCCAGTACTTC,TRBJ2-5,TRBV29-1,TRBD2,NA
CASSLGMALILGETQYF,TGTGCCAGCAGCTTAGGGATGGCCCTGATACTAGGCGAGACCCAGTACTTC,TRBJ2-5,TRBV7-6,NA,once
CASSSRGIASGSRDTQYF,TGTGCCAGCAGCTCGCGAGGGATCGCTAGCGGGAGTCGGGATACGCAGTATTTT,TRBJ2-3,TRBV7-2,TRBD2,NA
CAYDRGPTEAFF,TGTGCCTACGACAGGGGGCCGACTGAAGCTTTCTTT,TRBJ1-1,TRBV30,TRBD1,NA
CASSARQGFETQYF,TGTGCCAGCAGTGCGCGACAAGGTTTCGAGACCCAGTACTTC,TRBJ2-5,TRBV6-2/TRBV6-3,NA,NA
CAWSVQGFDSPLHF,TGTGCCTGGAGTGTACAGGGGTTTGATTCACCCCTCCACTTT,TRBJ1-6,TRBV30,TRBD1,NA
CASSLGAGARWTDTQYF,TGTGCCAGCAGCTTAGGGGCGGGGGCTCGTTGGACAGATACGCAGTATTTT,TRBJ2-3,TRBV11-2,NA,NA
CASSSPAEGNYGYTF,TGTGCCAGCAGTTCCCCGGCGGAGGGGAACTATGGCTACACCTTC,TRBJ1-2,TRBV28,NA,NA
CAWSRMGLTGELFF,TGTGCCTGGAGTCGAATGGGCTTAACCGGGGAGCTGTTTTTT,TRBJ2-2,TRBV30,NA,few
CARGQGAKVGDEQYF,TGTGCCCGAGGACAGGGGGCGAAGGTTGGCGACGAGCAGTACTTC,TRBJ2-7,TRBV7-3,TRBD1,once
CASSLGTSWSQNEQFF,TGTGCCAGCAGTTTAGGGACTAGCTGGTCTCAGAATGAGCAGTTCTTC,TRBJ2-1,TRBV28,TRBD2,NA
CASSYGILATDTQYF,TGTGCCAGCAGTTACGGGATCCTAGCAACAGATACGCAGTATTTT,TRBJ2-3,TRBV6-2/TRBV6-3,NA,NA
CASSPRQGPGELFF,TGCGCCAGCAGCCCTCGACAGGGTCCCGGGGAGCTGTTTTTT,TRBJ2-2,TRBV5-1,TRBD1,NA